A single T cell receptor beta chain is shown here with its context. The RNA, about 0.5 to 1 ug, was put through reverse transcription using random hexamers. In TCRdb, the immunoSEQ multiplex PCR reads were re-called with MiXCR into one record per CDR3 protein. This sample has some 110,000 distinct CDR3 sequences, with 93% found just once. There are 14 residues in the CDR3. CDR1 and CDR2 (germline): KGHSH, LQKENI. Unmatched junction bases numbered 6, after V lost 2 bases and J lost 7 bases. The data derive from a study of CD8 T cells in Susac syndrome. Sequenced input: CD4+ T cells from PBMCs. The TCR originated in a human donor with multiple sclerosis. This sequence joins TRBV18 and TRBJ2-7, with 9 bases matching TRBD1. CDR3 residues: CASSPGTGFGEQYF. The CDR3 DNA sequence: TGTGCCAGCTCACCAGGGACAGGGTTTGGGGAGCAGTACTTC.